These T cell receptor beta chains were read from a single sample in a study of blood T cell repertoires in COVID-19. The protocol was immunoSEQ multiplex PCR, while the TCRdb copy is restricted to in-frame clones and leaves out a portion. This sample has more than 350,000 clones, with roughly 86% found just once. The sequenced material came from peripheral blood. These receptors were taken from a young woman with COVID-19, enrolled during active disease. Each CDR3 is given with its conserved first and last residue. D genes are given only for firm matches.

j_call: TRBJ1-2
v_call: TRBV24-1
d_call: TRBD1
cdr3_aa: CATSDPTGPNYGYTF

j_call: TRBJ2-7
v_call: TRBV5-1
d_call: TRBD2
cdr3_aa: CASSPSSGVPYEQYF

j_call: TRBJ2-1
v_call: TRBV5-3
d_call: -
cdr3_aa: CARSGDSSSYNEQFF

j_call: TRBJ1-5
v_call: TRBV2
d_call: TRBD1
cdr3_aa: CASSDLGQGPPPQHF

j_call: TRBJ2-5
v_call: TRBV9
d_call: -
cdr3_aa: CASSVGARSGGEETQYF

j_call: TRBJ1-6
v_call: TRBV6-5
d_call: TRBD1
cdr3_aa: CASSLTGTYNSPLHF

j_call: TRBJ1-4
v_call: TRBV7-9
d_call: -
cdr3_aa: CASSPLGEKLFF

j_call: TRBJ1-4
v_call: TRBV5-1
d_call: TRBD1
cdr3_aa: CASSLTSGTGNEKLFF

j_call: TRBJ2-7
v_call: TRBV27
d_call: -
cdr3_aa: CASSLLGREDEQYF

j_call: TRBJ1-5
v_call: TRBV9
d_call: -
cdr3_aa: CASSDSGSNQPQHF

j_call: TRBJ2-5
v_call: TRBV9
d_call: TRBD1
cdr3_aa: CASSPRWDRVAETQYF

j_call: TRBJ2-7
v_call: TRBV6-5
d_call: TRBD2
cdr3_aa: CASRGVYEQYF

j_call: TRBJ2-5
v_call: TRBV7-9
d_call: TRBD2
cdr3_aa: CASSLASAGEVQETQYF

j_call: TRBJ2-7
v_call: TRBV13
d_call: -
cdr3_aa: CASSHGPGQGFGLAGAFGYEQYF

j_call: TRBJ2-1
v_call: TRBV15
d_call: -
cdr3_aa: CATRDSHNEQFF

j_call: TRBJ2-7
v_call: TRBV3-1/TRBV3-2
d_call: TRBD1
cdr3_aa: CASSAGTGGPYEQYF

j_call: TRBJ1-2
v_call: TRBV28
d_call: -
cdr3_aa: CASSLVGSLTYGYTF

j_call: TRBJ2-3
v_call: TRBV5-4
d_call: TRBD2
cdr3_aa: CASSLGSGASTDTQYF

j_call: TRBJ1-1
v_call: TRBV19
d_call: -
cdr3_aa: CASSIGHNTEAFF

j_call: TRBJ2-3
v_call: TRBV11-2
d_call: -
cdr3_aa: CASSPGVDTQYF

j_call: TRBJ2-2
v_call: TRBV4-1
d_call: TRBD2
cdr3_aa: CASSQDQAVTSGRLNTGELFF

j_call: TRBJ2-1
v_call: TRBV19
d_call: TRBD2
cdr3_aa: CASSMYAGGPLSEQFF

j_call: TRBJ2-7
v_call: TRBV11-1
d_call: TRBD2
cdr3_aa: CASSEGTSGYEQYF

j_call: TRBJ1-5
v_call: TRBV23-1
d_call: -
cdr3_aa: CASSHEAVQDTYSNQPQHF

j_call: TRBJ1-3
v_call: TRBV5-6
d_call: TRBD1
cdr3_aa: CASSFRTGVSSGNTIYF

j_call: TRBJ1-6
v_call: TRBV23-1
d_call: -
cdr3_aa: CASGGWRGRRSPLHF

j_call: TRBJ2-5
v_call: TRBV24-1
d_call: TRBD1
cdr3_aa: CATSDSGGAPDPQQETQYF

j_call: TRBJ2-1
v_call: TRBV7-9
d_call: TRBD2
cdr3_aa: CASSLAPSGSNEQFF

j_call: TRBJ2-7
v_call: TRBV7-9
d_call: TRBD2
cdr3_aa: CASSSASGRRRYEQYF

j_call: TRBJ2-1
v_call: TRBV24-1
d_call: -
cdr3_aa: CATSDFSPYNEQFF

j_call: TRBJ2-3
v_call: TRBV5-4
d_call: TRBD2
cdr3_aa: CASNLAGVDTQYF

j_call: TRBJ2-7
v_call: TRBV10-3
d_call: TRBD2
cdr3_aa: CAISESTSGREQYF

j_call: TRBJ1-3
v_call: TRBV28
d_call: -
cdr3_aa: CASSFEIFGNTIYF

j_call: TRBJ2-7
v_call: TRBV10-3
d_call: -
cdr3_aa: CAISDRGDSYEQYF

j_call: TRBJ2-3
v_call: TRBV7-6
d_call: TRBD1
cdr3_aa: CASSSRTGYYADTQYF

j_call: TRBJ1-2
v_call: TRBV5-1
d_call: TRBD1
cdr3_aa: CASSSRDRGPFGYTF

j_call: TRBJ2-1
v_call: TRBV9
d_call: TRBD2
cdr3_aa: CASSVGTSLNDEQFF

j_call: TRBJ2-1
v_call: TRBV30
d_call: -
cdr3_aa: CAWSDSRRYNEQFF

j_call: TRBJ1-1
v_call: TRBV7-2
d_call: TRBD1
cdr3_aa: CASSSHPGQGTEAFF

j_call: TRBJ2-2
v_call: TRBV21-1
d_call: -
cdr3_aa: CASSLAGGIYTGELFF